This T cell receptor (beta chain) appears in the sequencing data of a study of shared clonotypes between healthy human individuals (dated by TCRdb to the early 2020s). Some background on the complete study: A couple of women and a few men aged 18 to 49 years were included in the cohort. For each donor, three plates each were used for CD4 naive and CD4 memory, two plates were used for CD8 naive, and one plate was used for CD8 memory. The study deeply sequenced blood TCR repertoires of five healthy adults to estimate repertoire size and the extent of clonotype sharing between individuals. To increase sequencing depth and limit assay-specific biases, TCR repertoire library preparation and sequencing were carried out by different laboratories using diverse techniques. Per donor, leukapheresis produced somewhere between about 0.85 and 9.5 billion PBMCs.

Using the deep immunoSEQ assay, TCR CDR3 regions were amplified from genomic DNA by multiplex PCR. For each cell subset, the extracted genomic DNA was distributed evenly across all wells of several immunoSEQ 96-well plates, and each plate served as one replicate. For sorted subsets, each replicate PCR was loaded with 200 to 250 ng genomic DNA, equivalent to some 27,000 T cell genomes. Purified libraries were measured with a Qubit 3.0 fluorometer, size-checked on a Bioanalyzer 2100, and measured again with the KAPA Library Quantification kit. A separate single-read 150-cycle Illumina NextSeq 550 flow cell was used to sequence each immunoSEQ 96-well plate. The paper's processing steps were these. The immunoSEQ output contained only junctional sequences without quality scores, so filtering could not match that applied to full-length reads. Sequences were annotated with PyIR, a Python wrapper for IgBLAST v1.9, and V/J genes and CDR3 were assigned using IMGT germline references. Reads with weak V/J assignments (E-value above 1e-6), missing CDR3, stop codons, out-of-frame junctions, or ambiguous translated residues were removed. A V3J clonotype was defined by an identical inferred V gene, J gene, and CDR3 amino acid sequence. The percentage overlap between two repertoires was calculated by dividing the number of shared unique clonotypes by the size of the smaller repertoire. Repertoire richness was assessed with RTK rarefaction, the Chao1 estimator, and Recon v2.1 estimates of unobserved clonotypes. Generation probabilities were computed with OLGA for all TCRbeta clonotypes obtained by the gDNA method from a few donors. Here the immuneACCESS table is served through TCRdb, limited to in-frame sequences with V and J called. Missing clones are a known gap in these copies; in checked studies unresolved V genes cover under half, and the rest lacks a known reason. That table furnishes V, J and clone size, whereas the DNA furnished D and trimming. The sample profile shows under 550,000 clones; less than 96% of them were found once. Of the sample, about 0.054% is held by the ten largest clones.

Looking up the germline V gene yields CDR1 SQVTM and CDR2 ANQGSEA. The CDR3 numbers 12 residues from cysteine through phenylalanine. The entry retains the CDR3 DNA only, 36 bases that are in frame from base 1. V is pared back by 4 bases and J by 10 bases, with 16 bases lying between the germline termini. Healthy HIV-negative adults with no recently reported acute infections or vaccinations were included as donors. Every donor was a Caucasian adult residing in Nashville, Tennessee, USA. CD4+ T cells were enriched by magnetic negative selection, after which naive cells were positively selected on CD45RA and the negative fraction was taken as the memory subset. After blood collection by leukapheresis, PBMCs were isolated using Ficoll-Histopaque density gradient centrifugation and then cryopreserved in the vapor phase of liquid nitrogen. Analytical flow cytometry was used to check the purity and quantity of each magnetically sorted T cell population. Genomic DNA was isolated from every sorted fraction and measured by UV absorbance on a Nanodrop 2000c.

On this clone: Its antigen has not been determined. Base qualities are not at hand, and no much larger clone is one base apart.

Study-wide findings and limitations: Incomplete sequencing was indicated by rarefaction of sorted-subset datasets, despite the large sequencing depth. Across a handful of donors, 4.5% to 6.5% of naive CD4, 3% to 3.5% of naive CD8, 2.3% of memory CD4, and 0.4% of memory CD8 clonotypes were shared. The small number of donors limited the genetic and exposure-history diversity represented. Clonotypes shared by all four sorted-subset donors showed higher generation probabilities than non-shared clonotypes. Pairwise subsampling indicated that sequencing depth was expected to affect the degree of clonotype sharing among donors. Sampling was restricted to blood, and TCR repertoires in tissue are likely to differ from TCR repertoires in blood. Larger estimated clonotype richness was generally found for naive subsets than for memory subsets.

This receptor was taken from a woman aged 25 to 39 in good health. Sequenced sample: naive CD4+ T cells sorted from blood. The cell subset or site label on this specimen signifies: CD45RA+ positively selected. The V gene is TRBV29-1 and the J gene is TRBJ2-5; a tentative D match to TRBD1 spans 6 bases. The bases read TGCAGCGTTGGGCAGGGGACGAGGGACCAGTACTTC. Translation gives CSVGQGTRDQYF.